A selection of T cell receptor beta chains follows, all from one sample in a study of control samples from healthy donors and cancer patients. Generated by immunoSEQ multiplex PCR, the TCRdb table keeps only in-frame clones and is missing some. The repertoire consists of some 58,000 clones, with around 87% occurring once and the leading ten covering roughly 13%. The sequencing input was PBMCs. These receptors were collected from a woman between 55 and 75 years old with lung cancer. Both conserved end residues are part of each CDR3. Fields, in order: D gene, J gene, clone size, V gene, CDR3 protein, CDR3 DNA. The D gene is left open where the match is weak. The size field is filled for only some rows; it gives once, few, many or a size class.

>-|TRBJ1-3|-|TRBV3-1/TRBV3-2
CASSPKGHRDPGNTIYF
TGTGCCAGCAGCCCCAAAGGTCACAGGGACCCTGGAAACACCATATATTTT
>-|TRBJ2-7|few|TRBV5-4
CASSLKKTYEQYF
TGTGCCAGCAGCTTAAAGAAAACCTACGAGCAGTACTTC
>-|TRBJ1-5|-|TRBV7-9
CASSLGAINQPQHF
TGTGCCAGCAGCTTAGGGGCTATCAATCAGCCCCAGCATTTT
>-|TRBJ1-3|-|TRBV28
CASSLAGNTIYF
TGTGCCAGCAGTTTGGCTGGAAACACCATATATTTT
>-|TRBJ1-4|-|TRBV3-1/TRBV3-2
CASSRGEFNEKLFF
TGTGCCAGCAGCCGCGGGGAATTTAATGAAAAACTGTTTTTT
>-|TRBJ2-3|-|TRBV5-1
CASSPGSGPGTDTQYF
TGCGCCAGCAGCCCGGGATCTGGCCCTGGGACAGATACGCAGTATTTT
>-|TRBJ1-6|-|TRBV3-1/TRBV3-2
CASSPDHNSPLHF
TGTGCCAGCAGCCCTGACCATAATTCACCCCTCCACTTT
>-|TRBJ1-5|-|TRBV19
CASRLTNQPQHF
TGTGCCAGTAGATTGACCAATCAGCCCCAGCATTTT
>-|TRBJ2-7|-|TRBV2
CASSVGERQYF
TGTGCCAGCAGTGTCGGGGAGAGGCAGTACTTC
>-|TRBJ2-5|-|TRBV28
CASSARGRKGETQYF
TGTGCCAGCAGCGCGCGGGGCAGGAAGGGGGAGACCCAGTACTTC
>TRBD2|TRBJ2-2|-|TRBV3-1/TRBV3-2
CASSQDPAGVGGELFF
TGTGCCAGCAGCCAAGATCCAGCGGGAGTTGGCGGGGAGCTGTTTTTT
>-|TRBJ1-1|-|TRBV27
CASKSEGYEAFF
TGTGCCAGCAAAAGTGAAGGTTATGAAGCTTTCTTT
>-|TRBJ2-7|-|TRBV5-4
CASSLANWQGLDEQYF
TGTGCCAGCAGCTTGGCCAACTGGCAGGGCCTGGACGAGCAGTACTTC
>TRBD2|TRBJ2-5|-|TRBV9
CASSVGTTQETQYF
TGTGCCAGCAGCGTCGGGACTACACAAGAGACCCAGTACTTC
>-|TRBJ1-1|few|TRBV28
CASNRPNTRIAINTEAFF
TGTGCCAGCAACCGCCCCAACACCCGAATAGCAATAAACACTGAAGCTTTCTTT
>-|TRBJ2-2|-|TRBV11-3
CASSLEGAGELFF
TGTGCCAGCAGCTTAGAAGGGGCCGGGGAGCTGTTTTTT
>-|TRBJ1-1|once|TRBV27
CASRAGAMNTEAFF
TGTGCCAGCAGGGCAGGGGCAATGAACACTGAAGCTTTCTTT
>-|TRBJ1-5|-|TRBV5-8
CASSLDVGADNQPQHF
TGTGCCAGCAGCTTGGATGTGGGAGCTGACAATCAGCCCCAGCATTTT
>-|TRBJ2-1|-|TRBV3-1/TRBV3-2
CASSQGTWAKNEQFF
TGTGCCAGCAGCCAAGGAACCTGGGCTAAAAATGAGCAGTTCTTC
>-|TRBJ1-2|once|TRBV4-1
CASSQARNYGYTF
TGCGCCAGCAGCCAAGCCAGGAACTATGGCTACACCTTC
>-|TRBJ1-3|-|TRBV18
CASSPRGSISGNTIYF
TGTGCCAGCTCTCCCCGTGGTTCCATCTCTGGAAACACCATATATTTT
>TRBD1|TRBJ1-2|-|TRBV10-3
CAISEVTDRPGDGYTF
TGTGCCATCAGTGAGGTAACGGACAGGCCGGGGGATGGCTACACCTTC
>-|TRBJ1-2|-|TRBV4-2
CASSRLKGRDGYTF
TGTGCCAGCAGCCGATTGAAGGGGAGGGATGGCTACACCTTC
>TRBD1|TRBJ1-4|-|TRBV2
CASSVEGTDTANEKLFF
TGTGCCAGCAGTGTTGAGGGGACAGATACGGCTAATGAAAAACTGTTTTTT
>-|TRBJ1-3|-|TRBV18
CASSPNPLQTSSGNTIYF
TGTGCCAGCTCACCAAACCCCCTCCAGACCAGCTCTGGAAACACCATATATTTT
>TRBD1|TRBJ1-1|-|TRBV18
CASSPTGAHTEAFF
TGTGCCAGCTCACCAACAGGGGCGCACACTGAAGCTTTCTTT
>-|TRBJ2-2|-|TRBV7-3
CASSPDGFNTGELFF
TGTGCCAGCAGCCCGGACGGATTTAACACCGGGGAGCTGTTTTTT
>-|TRBJ1-4|-|TRBV12-3/TRBV12-4
CASSLQLPEKLFF
TGTGCCAGCAGTTTACAACTGCCTGAAAAACTGTTTTTT
>TRBD1|TRBJ1-3|-|TRBV7-9
CASSSQGAGNTIYF
TGTGCCAGCAGCTCACAGGGGGCTGGAAACACCATATATTTT
>-|TRBJ2-7|-|TRBV6-1
CASSEHRDYEQYF
TGTGCCAGCAGTGAACACAGGGACTACGAGCAGTACTTC
>-|TRBJ1-2|-|TRBV2
CASTLAGYTF
TGTGCCAGCACCTTGGCTGGCTACACCTTC
>-|TRBJ1-2|-|TRBV4-1
CASSQDGGEWGGYTF
TGCGCCAGCAGCCAAGATGGCGGGGAATGGGGTGGCTACACCTTC
>TRBD1|TRBJ2-3|-|TRBV5-1
CASSLAGTAYTDTQYF
TGCGCCAGCAGCTTGGCCGGGACAGCTTACACAGATACGCAGTATTTT
>TRBD2|TRBJ2-3|-|TRBV6-5
CASLAGVQDTQYF
TGTGCCAGCCTGGCGGGAGTCCAGGATACGCAGTATTTT
>TRBD1|TRBJ2-1|once|TRBV19
CASSTGQDSYNEQFF
TGTGCCAGTAGTACCGGACAGGACTCCTACAATGAGCAGTTCTTC
>-|TRBJ2-3|-|TRBV27
CASSSGGPTDTQYF
TGTGCCAGCAGTTCCGGGGGGCCCACAGATACGCAGTATTTT
>-|TRBJ2-5|-|TRBV6-5
CASRKRQQETQYF
TGTGCCAGCAGAAAACGGCAGCAAGAGACCCAGTACTTC
>TRBD1|TRBJ1-1|once|TRBV6-7
CASSVPGTGTTRMNTEAFF
TGTGCCAGCAGCGTCCCCGGGACAGGAACTACTCGGATGAACACTGAAGCTTTCTTT
>-|TRBJ1-3|-|TRBV28
CASSLSSPGRLYF
TGTGCCAGCAGTTTATCTTCCCCCGGCAGACTATATTTT
>-|TRBJ1-6|-|TRBV5-6
CASSLIQANSPLHF
TGTGCCAGCAGCTTGATACAGGCAAATTCACCCCTCCACTTT
>-|TRBJ1-2|-|TRBV9
CASAEGGKGTYGYTF
TGTGCCAGCGCGGAGGGCGGTAAAGGGACCTATGGCTACACCTTC
>TRBD1|TRBJ1-1|-|TRBV10-1
CASSRGQGAGEAFF
TGCGCCAGCAGCAGAGGACAGGGGGCCGGTGAAGCTTTCTTT
>TRBD2|TRBJ2-4|-|TRBV11-2
CASSLSRGRGWHF
TGTGCCAGCAGCTTATCCCGCGGGCGGGGGTGGCACTTC
>TRBD2|TRBJ2-2|-|TRBV5-5
CASSLTSGGTGELFF
TGTGCCAGCAGCTTGACGAGCGGGGGTACCGGGGAGCTGTTTTTT
>TRBD2|TRBJ2-5|once|TRBV4-1
CASSSSGMYQETQYF
TGCGCCAGCAGCTCGAGCGGGATGTACCAAGAGACCCAGTACTTC